This TCR beta chain comes out of a study of blood T cells in healthy people across ages. Study-wide results and limits: Higher diversity and more naive CD4+ cells were features of long-lived donors, compared to aged donors.

Deletions cut 10 bases from V and 2 bases from J, with 20 bases between. Germline lookup yields CDR1 MNHNS and CDR2 SASEGT. The CDR3 is 15 amino acids. As for this clonotype: Antigen: not known.

Through a sample-barcoded 5' primer and a J-beta primer mix, a second PCR was run for roughly 6 to 12 cycles. TCRdb re-derived calls from the 5' RACE reads in MiXCR, one entry per CDR3 protein. The table lists nearly 800,000 distinct CDR3 sequences, roughly 25% of them singletons. The data were also submitted as part of a second study, on T cells of mothers and their children. As reported in that work: Extraction yielded RNA that went, in full, into cDNA synthesis at about 1.5 ug per 15 ul. Each mother yielded more than 9 million TCR beta CDR3 reads. Each child yielded a few million reads.

The sequence was collected from a boy younger than 18 in good health. The V gene is TRBV6-1, the J gene TRBJ2-5; possible D gene TRBD1, 6 bases. The sample consisted of blood. In nucleotides, the CDR3 is TGTGCCACCGGGGACCCACAGGGTTATCAAGAGACCCAGTACTTC. Amino acid sequence: CATGDPQGYQETQYF.